The clone carrying this TCR beta chain is termed medium-sized. As yet, its antigen is unknown. Multiplex PCR with BIOMED2 TRB-A/B primer pools amplified TRB rearrangements. TCRdb used MiXCR to reprocess the multiplex PCR reads, holding one entry per CDR3 protein. Of approximately 17,000 distinct CDR3 sequences listed, 28% are singletons. Trimming shortened V by 3 bases and J by 2 bases, and 8 bases separated the two germline ends. Germline V gene lookup returns CDR1 SQVTM and CDR2 ANQGSEA. This CDR3 has 13 residues. This sample stems from a study of T and B cells in COVID-19 patients. Study as a whole: COVID-19 patients gave peripheral blood either during active infection or after recovery.

Blood genomic DNA input for TRB amplification was about 220-500 ng. Overall study findings and caveats: No sequencing was yet done of CD4+, regulatory or CD8+ subsets, or of SARS-CoV-2-responsive or tetramer+ sorted cells. Patients with COVID-19 reportedly showed strongly skewed T cell receptor beta variable and joining gene usage.

The specimen sequenced was blood. The chain couples TRBV29-1 to TRBJ1-3; a weak D match, TRBD1 (5 bases). This TCR was recovered from a human donor who had recovered from COVID-19. This chain's CDR3 is CSVEEGTGNTIYF. CDR3 DNA: TGCAGCGTTGAGGAGGGGACTGGAAACACCATATATTTT.